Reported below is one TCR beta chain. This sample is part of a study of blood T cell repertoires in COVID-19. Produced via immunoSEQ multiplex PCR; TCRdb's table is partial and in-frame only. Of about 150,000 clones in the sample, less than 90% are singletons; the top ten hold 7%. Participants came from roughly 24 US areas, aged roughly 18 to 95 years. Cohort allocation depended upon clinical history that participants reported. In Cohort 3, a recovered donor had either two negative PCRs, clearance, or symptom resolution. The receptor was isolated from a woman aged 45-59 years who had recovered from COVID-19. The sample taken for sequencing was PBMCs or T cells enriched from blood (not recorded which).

The CDR3: CASTPPGGSYGYTF. The DNA for the CDR3 is TGTGCCAGCACCCCCCCGGGGGGGAGCTATGGCTACACCTTC. The chain links TRBV7-2 to TRBJ1-2, with D possibly being TRBD1 (5 bases). Trimming removed 7 bases at V and 4 bases at J, with 16 bases between. The germline V gene encodes CDR1 SGHTA and CDR2 FQGNSA. The CDR3 runs 14 residues. Filled out from reference TRBV7-2 and TRBJ1-2, the complete variable domain reads GAGVSQSPSNKVTEKGKDVELRCDPISGHTALYWYRQSLGQGLEFLIYFQGNSAPDKSGLPSDRFSAERTGGSVSTLTIQRTQQEDSAVYLCASTPPGGSYGYTFGSGTRLTVV.